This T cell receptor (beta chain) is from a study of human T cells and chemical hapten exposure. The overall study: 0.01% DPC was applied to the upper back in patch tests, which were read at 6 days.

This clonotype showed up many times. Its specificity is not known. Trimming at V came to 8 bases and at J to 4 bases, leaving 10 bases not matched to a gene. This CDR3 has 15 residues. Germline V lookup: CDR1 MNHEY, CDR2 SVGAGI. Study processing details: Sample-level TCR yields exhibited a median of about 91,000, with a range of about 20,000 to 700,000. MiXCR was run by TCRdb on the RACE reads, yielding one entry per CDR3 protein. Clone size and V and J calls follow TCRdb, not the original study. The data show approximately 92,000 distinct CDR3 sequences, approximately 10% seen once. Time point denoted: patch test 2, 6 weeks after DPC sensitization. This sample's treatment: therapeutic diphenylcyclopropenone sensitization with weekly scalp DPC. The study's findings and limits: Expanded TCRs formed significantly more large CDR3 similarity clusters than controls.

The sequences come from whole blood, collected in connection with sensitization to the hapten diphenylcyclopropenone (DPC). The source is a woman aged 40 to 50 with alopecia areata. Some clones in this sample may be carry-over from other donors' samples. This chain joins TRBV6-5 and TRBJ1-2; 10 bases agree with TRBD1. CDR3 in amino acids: CASLRDRGSIYGYTF. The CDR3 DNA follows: TGTGCCAGCCTCCGGGACAGGGGATCGATCTATGGCTACACCTTC.